Listed below are T cell receptor beta chains from one sample, sequenced in a study of blood T cell repertoires in COVID-19. TCRdb's table, derived via immunoSEQ multiplex PCR, lists solely in-frame clones and lacks some. This table has 55,000 to 65,000 clones, about 81% appearing once. The specimen sequenced was peripheral blood. These receptors originate from a man aged 60 to 75 with COVID-19, enrolled during active disease. Both conserved end residues are part of each CDR3. D genes are given only for firm matches. Size is stated for part of the rows, as once, few or many counts, or as a class when the clone is expanded.

d_gene: -; abundance: -; v_gene: TRBV3-1/TRBV3-2; j_gene: TRBJ2-2; CDR3nt: TGTGCCAGCAGCCAAGGAGTTGGCGGGGAGCTGTTTTTT; CDR3aa: CASSQGVGGELFF
d_gene: TRBD1; abundance: -; v_gene: TRBV6-2/TRBV6-3; j_gene: TRBJ1-5; CDR3nt: TGTGCCAGCAGCTGGGGACAGGCTGGCAATCAGCCCCAGCATTTT; CDR3aa: CASSWGQAGNQPQHF
d_gene: TRBD1; abundance: -; v_gene: TRBV28; j_gene: TRBJ2-1; CDR3nt: TGTGCCAGCACCACAGGGGGCAACTACAATGAGCAGTTCTTC; CDR3aa: CASTTGGNYNEQFF
d_gene: TRBD1; abundance: -; v_gene: TRBV7-9; j_gene: TRBJ2-7; CDR3nt: TGTGCCAGCAGCTGGTCAGTCGGGACAGGGGGCGGCGAGCAGTACTTC; CDR3aa: CASSWSVGTGGGEQYF
d_gene: TRBD1; abundance: -; v_gene: TRBV18; j_gene: TRBJ1-1; CDR3nt: TGTGCCAGCTTATTCACAGGGGGACGAACTGAAGCTTTCTTT; CDR3aa: CASLFTGGRTEAFF
d_gene: -; abundance: -; v_gene: TRBV27; j_gene: TRBJ1-2; CDR3nt: TGTGCCAGCAGTTTATCAGGGGACTATGGCTACACCTTC; CDR3aa: CASSLSGDYGYTF
d_gene: -; abundance: few; v_gene: TRBV9; j_gene: TRBJ1-1; CDR3nt: TGTGCCAGCAGCGTAATTCGGAACACTGAAGCTTTCTTT; CDR3aa: CASSVIRNTEAFF
d_gene: TRBD1; abundance: once; v_gene: TRBV2; j_gene: TRBJ1-5; CDR3nt: TGTGCCAGCACCGGGACAGGGCCCAACCAGCCCCAGCATTTT; CDR3aa: CASTGTGPNQPQHF
d_gene: -; abundance: -; v_gene: TRBV3-1/TRBV3-2; j_gene: TRBJ2-3; CDR3nt: TGTGCCAGCAGCCTACAGGTGCCCGAGGGCACAGATACGCAGTATTTT; CDR3aa: CASSLQVPEGTDTQYF
d_gene: -; abundance: few; v_gene: TRBV27; j_gene: TRBJ2-7; CDR3nt: TGTGCCAGCAGTCTAAACGGGATGAGAGTATTCTTC; CDR3aa: CASSLNGMRVFF
d_gene: -; abundance: -; v_gene: TRBV5-1; j_gene: TRBJ1-1; CDR3nt: TGCGCCAGCAGCTTGGCAGGCAGGGGAATGGTGTCTGAAGCTTTCTTT; CDR3aa: CASSLAGRGMVSEAFF
d_gene: TRBD2; abundance: few; v_gene: TRBV7-2; j_gene: TRBJ2-1; CDR3nt: TGTGCCAGCAGCTTAGGACTAGCGGGAGGAGATGAGCAGTTCTTC; CDR3aa: CASSLGLAGGDEQFF
d_gene: -; abundance: -; v_gene: TRBV6-4; j_gene: TRBJ2-5; CDR3nt: TGTGCCAGCAGTGACTCGGAGCGCGAGACCCAGTACTTC; CDR3aa: CASSDSERETQYF
d_gene: -; abundance: -; v_gene: TRBV18; j_gene: TRBJ1-2; CDR3nt: TGTGCCAGCTCACTTAATTGGGACTCAGAAAGAGGTGGCTACACCTTC; CDR3aa: CASSLNWDSERGGYTF
d_gene: -; abundance: once; v_gene: TRBV7-7; j_gene: TRBJ2-5; CDR3nt: TGTGCTAGCAGCCCGGGGGTCCAAGAGTGGCAAGAGACCCAGTACTTC; CDR3aa: CASSPGVQEWQETQYF
d_gene: -; abundance: -; v_gene: TRBV5-6; j_gene: TRBJ1-1; CDR3nt: TGTGCCAGCAGCCCCAGGGTCCCGGGTGAAGCTTTCTTT; CDR3aa: CASSPRVPGEAFF
d_gene: -; abundance: -; v_gene: TRBV5-4; j_gene: TRBJ1-3; CDR3nt: TGTGCCAGCAGACAAACAGGGAACTCTGGAAACACCATATATTTT; CDR3aa: CASRQTGNSGNTIYF
d_gene: -; abundance: many; v_gene: TRBV7-8; j_gene: TRBJ1-1; CDR3nt: TGTGCCAGCAGCTTAACGGGGGGTGCAGGCACTGAAGCTTTCTTT; CDR3aa: CASSLTGGAGTEAFF
d_gene: -; abundance: -; v_gene: TRBV30; j_gene: TRBJ2-1; CDR3nt: TGTGCCTGGAAAATGGGACTCTACAATGAGCAGTTCTTC; CDR3aa: CAWKMGLYNEQFF
d_gene: -; abundance: -; v_gene: TRBV5-1; j_gene: TRBJ2-3; CDR3nt: TGCGCCAGCAGCTTGTCCCGGGAGAAAACAGATACGCAGTATTTT; CDR3aa: CASSLSREKTDTQYF
d_gene: -; abundance: -; v_gene: TRBV7-8; j_gene: TRBJ2-7; CDR3nt: TGTGCCAGCAGCTTAGTTCGGGACAATTCCTACGAGCAGTACTTC; CDR3aa: CASSLVRDNSYEQYF
d_gene: TRBD1; abundance: -; v_gene: TRBV13; j_gene: TRBJ1-6; CDR3nt: TGTGCCAGCGCAAACCAGGGGGACCGTTCACCCCTCCACTTT; CDR3aa: CASANQGDRSPLHF
d_gene: TRBD1; abundance: -; v_gene: TRBV14; j_gene: TRBJ2-7; CDR3nt: TGTGCCAGCGCCTTCACCGGGACAGGGGCATACGAGCAGTACTTC; CDR3aa: CASAFTGTGAYEQYF
d_gene: -; abundance: -; v_gene: TRBV7-8; j_gene: TRBJ2-7; CDR3nt: TGTGCCAGCAGCTTAGAAGAGAGCTCCTACGAGCAGTACTTC; CDR3aa: CASSLEESSYEQYF
d_gene: -; abundance: once; v_gene: TRBV7-6; j_gene: TRBJ2-7; CDR3nt: TGTGCCAGCAGCTTTGCCGGTCTTTCCACCTACGAGCAGTACTTC; CDR3aa: CASSFAGLSTYEQYF
d_gene: -; abundance: -; v_gene: TRBV19; j_gene: TRBJ1-5; CDR3nt: TGTGCCAGTAGTATCCCAGGGGCGGATCAGCCCCAGCATTTT; CDR3aa: CASSIPGADQPQHF
d_gene: -; abundance: -; v_gene: TRBV6-5; j_gene: TRBJ1-1; CDR3nt: TGTGCCAGCAGTTACGTGCGGGGTATGAACACTGAAGCTTTCTTT; CDR3aa: CASSYVRGMNTEAFF
d_gene: -; abundance: -; v_gene: TRBV2; j_gene: TRBJ2-3; CDR3nt: TGTGCCAGCAGTCTCGACAGGGATACGCAGTATTTT; CDR3aa: CASSLDRDTQYF
d_gene: TRBD1; abundance: few; v_gene: TRBV5-1; j_gene: TRBJ2-7; CDR3nt: TGCGCCAGCAGCGTGACAGGGCTCTCCTACGAGCAGTACTTC; CDR3aa: CASSVTGLSYEQYF
d_gene: -; abundance: -; v_gene: TRBV12-3/TRBV12-4; j_gene: TRBJ1-1; CDR3nt: TGTGCCAGCAGTGGGGGCGCGTACACTGAAGCTTTCTTT; CDR3aa: CASSGGAYTEAFF
d_gene: TRBD1; abundance: -; v_gene: TRBV6-6; j_gene: TRBJ1-1; CDR3nt: TGTGCCAGCAGGGGCACAGGGGATTGGGTAGACACTGAAGCTTTCTTT; CDR3aa: CASRGTGDWVDTEAFF
d_gene: TRBD2; abundance: -; v_gene: TRBV7-2; j_gene: TRBJ2-7; CDR3nt: TGTGCCAGCAGCTTAGCGGGGAGGGTCGTCTCCTACGAGCAGTACTTC; CDR3aa: CASSLAGRVVSYEQYF
d_gene: TRBD1; abundance: -; v_gene: TRBV11-2; j_gene: TRBJ1-3; CDR3nt: TGTGCCAGCAGCGCGACAGGGGGCAAAGGAAACACCATATATTTT; CDR3aa: CASSATGGKGNTIYF
d_gene: TRBD1; abundance: -; v_gene: TRBV5-1; j_gene: TRBJ2-7; CDR3nt: TGCGCCAGCAGCACCGGACAGGTGAACTACGAGCAGTACTTC; CDR3aa: CASSTGQVNYEQYF
d_gene: -; abundance: few; v_gene: TRBV5-1; j_gene: TRBJ1-5; CDR3nt: TGCGCCAGCAGCTTGAGTGGGGGAGGGTCTCAGCCCCAGCATTTT; CDR3aa: CASSLSGGGSQPQHF
d_gene: TRBD1; abundance: -; v_gene: TRBV2; j_gene: TRBJ2-7; CDR3nt: TGTGCCAGTAGTCGTCGACAGGGCTACGAGCAGTACTTC; CDR3aa: CASSRRQGYEQYF
d_gene: TRBD2; abundance: once; v_gene: TRBV5-4; j_gene: TRBJ2-7; CDR3nt: TGTGCCAGCAGCTTCAGGACTAGCGGCCCTGAGCAGTACTTC; CDR3aa: CASSFRTSGPEQYF
d_gene: -; abundance: -; v_gene: TRBV3-1/TRBV3-2; j_gene: TRBJ2-7; CDR3nt: TGTGCCAGCAGAGGACAGCGCTACGAGCAGTACTTC; CDR3aa: CASRGQRYEQYF
d_gene: -; abundance: once; v_gene: TRBV12-5; j_gene: TRBJ1-1; CDR3nt: TGTGCTAGTGCCCCTTCCCACACTGAAGCTTTCTTT; CDR3aa: CASAPSHTEAFF
d_gene: -; abundance: -; v_gene: TRBV18; j_gene: TRBJ1-5; CDR3nt: TGTGCCAGCTCACCGTTCACAGGGTCGAATCAGCCCCAGCATTTT; CDR3aa: CASSPFTGSNQPQHF
d_gene: TRBD2; abundance: -; v_gene: TRBV5-4; j_gene: TRBJ2-2; CDR3nt: TGTGCCAGCAGCACTAGCGGTTATACCGGGGAGCTGTTTTTT; CDR3aa: CASSTSGYTGELFF
d_gene: -; abundance: -; v_gene: TRBV6-5; j_gene: TRBJ2-3; CDR3nt: TGTGCCAGCAGTTTATCTGGACTTCGGGCAGATACGCAGTATTTT; CDR3aa: CASSLSGLRADTQYF
d_gene: TRBD1; abundance: -; v_gene: TRBV5-3; j_gene: TRBJ2-3; CDR3nt: TGTGCCAGAAGCACGGACAGGTTCACAGATACGCAGTATTTT; CDR3aa: CARSTDRFTDTQYF
d_gene: -; abundance: medium-sized; v_gene: TRBV5-1; j_gene: TRBJ1-2; CDR3nt: TGCGCCAGCAGCTCGGACTCCGGGAGGGCTAACTATGGCTACACCTTC; CDR3aa: CASSSDSGRANYGYTF
d_gene: TRBD1; abundance: -; v_gene: TRBV7-8; j_gene: TRBJ1-2; CDR3nt: TGTGCCAGCAGCCTGGGACAGGGTACAATCGATGATGGCTACACCTTC; CDR3aa: CASSLGQGTIDDGYTF